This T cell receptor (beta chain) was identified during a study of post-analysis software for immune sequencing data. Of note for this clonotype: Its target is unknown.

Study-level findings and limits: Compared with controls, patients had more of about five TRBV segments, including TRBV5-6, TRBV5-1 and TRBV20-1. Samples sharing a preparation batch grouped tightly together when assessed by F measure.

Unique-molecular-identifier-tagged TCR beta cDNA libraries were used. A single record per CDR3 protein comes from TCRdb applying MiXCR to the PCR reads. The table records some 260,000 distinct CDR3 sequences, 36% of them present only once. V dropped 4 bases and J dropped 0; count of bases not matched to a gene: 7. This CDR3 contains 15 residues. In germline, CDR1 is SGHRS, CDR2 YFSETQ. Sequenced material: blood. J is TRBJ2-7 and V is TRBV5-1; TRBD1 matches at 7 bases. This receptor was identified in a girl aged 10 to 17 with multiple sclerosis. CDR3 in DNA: TGCGCCAGCAGCCGTGACAGGGTCACCTCCTACGAGCAGTACTTC. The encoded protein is CASSRDRVTSYEQYF.